The 14 T cell receptor beta chains listed next were all sequenced from one sample in a study of blood T cell repertoires in COVID-19. The table came from immunoSEQ multiplex PCR; TCRdb's copy has only in-frame clones and leaves some out. The data show 300,000 or so clones, with approximately 87% seen just once and 2.5% to 3.5% held by the top ten. Specimen: peripheral blood. The receptors stem from a woman in her 30s with COVID-19, enrolled during active disease.

This chain links TRBV18 with TRBJ1-6; no firm D call. The ends were cut back, 2 bases at V and 7 bases at J, with 12 bases in the middle. The CDR3 loop spans 15 amino acids. Germline V gives CDR1 KGHSH, CDR2 LQKENI. The CDR3 is CASSPAAVQNSPLHF. CDR3 in DNA: TGTGCCAGCTCACCAGCGGCAGTGCAAAATTCACCCCTCCACTTT. The variable domain in full, completed from reference TRBV18 and TRBJ1-6, reads NAGVMQNPRHLVRRRGQEARLRCSPMKGHSHVYWYRQLPEEGLKFMVYLQKENIIDESGMPKERFSAEFPKEGPSILRIQQVVRGDSAAYFCASSPAAVQNSPLHFGNGTRLTVT.

The gene calls are TRBV27 and TRBJ1-5, with D perhaps TRBD1 (6 bases). Germline V CDR1 and CDR2: MNHEY, SMNVEV (reference sequence). Deletions cut 5 bases from V and 2 bases from J, with 10 bases between. This CDR3 contains 14 residues. CDR3 sequence: CASSKQGGNQPQHF. The CDR3 bases are TGTGCCAGCAGTAAACAGGGAGGCAATCAGCCCCAGCATTTT.

This clone turned up a few times. The V call is TRBV7-9, the J call TRBJ1-2; 7 bases are shared with TRBD1. V was pared by 2 bases and J by 7 bases, with 7 bases of the junction left unmatched. This CDR3 is 14 amino acids long. CDR1 is SEHNR, CDR2 FQNEAQ, per germline (reference sequence). The CDR3 protein is CASSLTRGRGGYTF. The CDR3 DNA reads as TGTGCCAGCAGCTTAACGAGGGGGCGCGGTGGCTACACCTTC.

This chain links TRBV18 with TRBJ1-1, with 9 nucleotides matching TRBD1. Germline values: CDR1 KGHSH, CDR2 LQKENI. The CDR3 has 16 residues. V lost 2 bases to trimming and J lost 5 bases; unmatched junction nucleotides: 9. Here the CDR3 reads CASSPAGTGRRTEAFF. In nucleotides, the CDR3 is TGTGCCAGCTCACCAGCCGGGACAGGGAGGAGAACTGAAGCTTTCTTT.

DNA of the CDR3: TGTGCCAGCACCAGTGGGGAGGCTGGGGCCAACGTCCTGACTTTC. It encodes CASTSGEAGANVLTF. The chain combines TRBV28 with TRBJ2-6, with D perhaps TRBD2 (6 bases). V was pared by 7 bases and J by 2 bases, with 12 bases between. The CDR3 is 15 amino acids. Germline lookup yields CDR1 MDHEN and CDR2 SYDVKM.

This sequence joins TRBV15 and TRBJ1-1; D is uncertain. The germline V gene has CDR1 LNHNV and CDR2 YYDKDF (reference sequence). The CDR3 spans 13 residues. The germline V and J ends were trimmed by 1 base and 8 bases, with 11 bases remaining between them. The CDR3 DNA sequence: TGTGCCACCAGCAGAGGTCTGGGGAGGGAAGCTTTCTTT. This codes for CATSRGLGREAFF. The full variable domain, in which reference TRBV15 and TRBJ1-1 provide the parts outside the CDR3, is DAMVIQNPRYQVTQFGKPVTLSCSQTLNHNVMYWYQQKSSQAPKLLFHYYDKDFNNEADTPDNFQSRRPNTSFCFLDIRSPGLGDTAMYLCATSRGLGREAFFGQGTRLTVV.

The CDR3 bases are TGTGCCAGCTCGAGAACGGTGAACACTGAAGCTTTCTTT. This gives the protein CASSRTVNTEAFF. The rearrangement joins TRBV18 to TRBJ1-1; D unresolved. The germline V gene encodes CDR1 KGHSH and CDR2 LQKENI. CDR3 length: 13 residues. V was clipped by 6 bases and J by 0 bases, with 8 bases between them.

Concerning this clone: No conserved phenylalanine or tryptophan ends this CDR3, so it is likely a read error. The DNA is omitted, as the CDR3 cannot be located on it reliably, and the CDR3 follows TCRdb's listing. This chain links TRBV24-1 with TRBJ1-2. CDR1 is KGHDR and CDR2 is SFDVKD in the germline V gene. The CDR3 numbers 9 amino acids, ends counted. The chain's CDR3 is CATSDLGGK.

The rearrangement joins TRBV18 to TRBJ2-2, with 9 positions matching TRBD1. CDR3 length: 16 amino acids. CDR1 KGHSH and CDR2 LQKENI come from the germline V gene. J lost 3 bases, V lost 4 bases, and 6 bases had no gene match. CDR3 DNA: TGTGCCAGCTCACTCCTACAGGGGGCGGACACCGGGGAGCTGTTTTTT. Translating it yields CASSLLQGADTGELFF. Based on the CDR3 plus reference TRBV18 and TRBJ2-2, the full variable domain is NAGVMQNPRHLVRRRGQEARLRCSPMKGHSHVYWYRQLPEEGLKFMVYLQKENIIDESGMPKERFSAEFPKEGPSILRIQQVVRGDSAAYFCASSLLQGADTGELFFGEGSRLTVL.

The CDR3 sequence is CASSEGLAGGSADTQYF. The CDR3 DNA reads as TGTGCCAGCAGTGAAGGACTAGCGGGAGGTTCGGCAGATACGCAGTATTTT. J is TRBJ2-3 and V is TRBV2; 13 bases align to TRBD2. The length of the CDR3 is 17 residues. The V gene end was trimmed by 1 base and the J gene end by 4 bases; junction bases not matched to a gene: 5. Germline-derived CDR1 and CDR2 are SNHLY and FYNNEI.

The chain recombines TRBV6-4 with TRBJ2-1; the match to TRBD2 covers 10 bases. The V segment lost 3 bases and the J segment 6 bases; nucleotides outside the gene matches: 8. This CDR3 comprises 16 residues. Germline CDR1 MRHNA, CDR2 SNTAGT. CDR3 sequence reads: CASSEAGTSVRNEQFF. The CDR3 DNA is TGTGCCAGCAGTGAAGCCGGGACTAGCGTGCGCAATGAGCAGTTCTTC.

This chain connects TRBV18 to TRBJ1-6; D remains ambiguous. Trimming left V 3 bases short and J 0 bases short, with 15 bases between. CDR1 KGHSH and CDR2 LQKENI come from the germline V gene. CDR3 length: 18 amino acids. CDR3 in DNA: TGTGCCAGCTCACCTTCGGCGGCAGTAGGCTCCTATAATTCACCCCTCCACTTT. This translates into CASSPSAAVGSYNSPLHF.

The J gene is TRBJ1-5, the V gene TRBV18, with a tentative D call TRBD1 (5 bases). V was pared by 2 bases and J by 4 bases, with 18 bases between. The CDR3 spans 17 residues. Germline V gene lookup returns CDR1 KGHSH and CDR2 LQKENI. The CDR3 loop reads CASSPGSGRAVNQPQHF. CDR3 in DNA: TGTGCCAGCTCACCAGGTAGCGGCAGGGCGGTTAATCAGCCCCAGCATTTT.

The chain recombines TRBV9 with TRBJ1-5; weak D call: TRBD1 (5 bases). The CDR3 is 14 residues long. The ends were cut back, 3 bases at V and 2 bases at J, with 9 bases in the middle. Per germline, CDR1 SGDLS and CDR2 YYNGEE. The CDR3 DNA reads as TGTGCCAGCAGCGCGGACATGGGCAATCAGCCCCAGCATTTT. This translates into CASSADMGNQPQHF.